This T cell receptor (beta chain) was captured by sequencing in a study of blood T cell repertoires in COVID-19 (dated by TCRdb to 2020 to 2021). Notes on the research overall: Collaborator samples came from the United States, Italy and Spain and covered acute and convalescent phases of COVID-19. The prospective study material was composed of cDNA or gDNA derived from T cells, B-cell-depleted T cells, or PBMCs. Subjects who had been exposed to COVID-19, were actively infected with it, or had recovered from it provided the deeply sampled blood TCRbeta repertoires that made up the dataset. The repertoires were released in a freely available public database meant as a resource for research on the immune response to SARS-CoV-2. Samples came from the ongoing ImmuneRACE study (first 160 participants) plus 1,254 subjects from 6 global collaborators. Nearly every sample came with metadata listing a de-identified subject ID, COVID-19 status, age in years and sex. Where available, HLA class I and class II types were obtained from metadata supplied by the sample provider rather than from assay-based typing. Points the paper makes about the study in general: Clinical and demographic metadata were provided uncurated, with the amount varying by source and participant.

Notes on this clone: The specificity of this receptor is unknown. No much larger clone is present one base from it, and per-base qualities are unavailable.

At one collaborating source in Seattle, patients were enrolled during active infection and were followed longitudinally through the course of disease. Whole blood was collected in K2EDTA tubes by collaborating institutions according to the institutions' own protocols. For TCRbeta analysis, collaborators shipped samples in one of three forms: frozen whole blood, isolated PBMCs, or DNA extracted from either of those sample types. The CDR3 contains 14 residues, cysteine and phenylalanine counted. This entry keeps only the CDR3 DNA: 42 bases, framed from base 1. The germline V gene specifies MNHEY as CDR1 and SVGAGI as CDR2. V lost 5 bases and J lost 6 bases; the stretch between them is 16 bases long. The immunoSEQ Assay, a bias-controlled multiplex PCR, was used to amplify TCRbeta CDR3 regions from genomic DNA. Per the authors' processing: Within the assay, amplification of reference gene primers was used to estimate how many nucleated cells each sample contained. To quantify the absolute abundance of each unique TCRbeta CDR3 rearrangement, sequence reads were collapsed and filtered. For each sample, productive Simpson clonality was calculated by taking the square root of Simpson's diversity index across productive rearrangements. Here the immuneACCESS table is served through TCRdb, limited to in-frame sequences with V and J called. Missing clones are a known gap in these copies; in checked studies unresolved V genes cover under half, and the rest lacks a known reason. V and J calls and clone size are those listed in that table; D and trimming were worked out from the DNA. In all, the sample holds some 330,000 clones, and about 90% of those were seen once. The top ten clonotypes cover roughly 1.9% of the sample.

Sequenced: peripheral blood. The V and J genes are TRBV6-5 and TRBJ1-2; a tentative D match to TRBD1 spans 6 bases. The receptor's source is a woman aged 25 to 39 with COVID-19, enrolled during active disease. CDR3 reads: CASSLGAVVNGYTF. The DNA sequence is as follows: TGTGCCAGCAGTCTGGGGGCGGTGGTTAATGGCTACACCTTC.